Listed below are T cell receptor beta chains from one sample, sequenced in a study of shared T cell receptors in the human thymus. TCRdb's copy holds only in-frame clones and misses some; the assay was immunoSEQ multiplex PCR. The sample contains about 710,000 clones, about 87% of which appear only once. This sample also appeared in a second study, on human thymus T cells.

Sequencing was done on a sample of thymocytes. These receptors came from a boy in the first two years of life with a congenital heart defect. Each CDR3 is given without its conserved first and last residue. Not every row has a clone size; where given, it reads once, few, many or a size class.

V gene	clone size	CDR3 protein
TRBV7-2	NA	ASVRQETQY
TRBV28	NA	ASSPPNWEQY
TRBV4-3	once	ASSLTSGRRETQY
TRBV7-4	NA	ASSPPDRGYGYT
TRBV7-9	NA	ASSLGQDSNQPQH
TRBV10-1	once	ASSEWRNRGATGELF
TRBV6-5	NA	ASSYSTTQETQY
TRBV7-3	NA	ASSLMGSQETQY
TRBV6-1	NA	ASSGTSGEGQF
TRBV7-2	NA	ASSTRGGEVAGELF
TRBV18	once	ASSPKIAGGEGKTQY
TRBV6-5	NA	ASGLYEQY
TRBV9	NA	ASSARDGNTIY
TRBV27	NA	ASRAWDRRVGYT
TRBV5-6	once	ASTLNRDRVRGTGELF
TRBV27	NA	ASSPGLAGLEHNEQF
TRBV7-2	NA	ASSREDYSGNTIY
TRBV28	NA	ASTPGRGGKITDTQY
TRBV25-1	NA	ASSEASGRAYNEQF
TRBV11-2	NA	ASKTSGSSYEQY
TRBV7-8	NA	ASSSPGAGECQPQH
TRBV27	NA	ASSLLRGTEAF
TRBV19	few	ASSIVAPMVIEQF
TRBV19	NA	ASSIELAANEQF
TRBV10-2	NA	ASSESISRHLAKNIQY
TRBV30	NA	ALCGGGPDTQY
TRBV18	few	ASSPGGPYNEQF
TRBV4-1	NA	ASSQDRVGGPVHEQY
TRBV6-5	NA	ASSSTLEEAF
TRBV25-1	NA	ASSEPDKSYEQY
TRBV19	once	ASGLAGNEQY
TRBV15	NA	ATSTIGTSGVYNEQF
TRBV28	few	ATRSGTPYEQY
TRBV5-1	NA	ASSSTLPRQADYGYT
TRBV6-4	NA	ASSDSNRVRLLNQPQH
TRBV11-2	NA	ASSLGGQVPTYEQY
TRBV9	NA	ASSVAVGVNYGYT
TRBV6-1	NA	ASSDRPGQGADGYT